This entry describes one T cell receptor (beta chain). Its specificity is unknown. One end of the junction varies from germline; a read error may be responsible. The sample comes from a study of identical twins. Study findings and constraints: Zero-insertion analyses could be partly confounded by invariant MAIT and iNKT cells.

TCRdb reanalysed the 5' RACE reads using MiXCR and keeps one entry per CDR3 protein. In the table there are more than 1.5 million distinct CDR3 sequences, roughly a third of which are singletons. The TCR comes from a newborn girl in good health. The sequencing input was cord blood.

In nucleotides, the CDR3 is TGCAGCGTAGCGGGGGGCTCTAACAGCGGGGAGCTGTTTTTT. As protein: CSVAGGSNSGELFF. The chain uses TRBV29-1 and TRBJ2-2; 9 bases map to TRBD2. CDR3 length equals 14 residues. From germline, CDR1 is SQVTM and CDR2 ANQGSEA.